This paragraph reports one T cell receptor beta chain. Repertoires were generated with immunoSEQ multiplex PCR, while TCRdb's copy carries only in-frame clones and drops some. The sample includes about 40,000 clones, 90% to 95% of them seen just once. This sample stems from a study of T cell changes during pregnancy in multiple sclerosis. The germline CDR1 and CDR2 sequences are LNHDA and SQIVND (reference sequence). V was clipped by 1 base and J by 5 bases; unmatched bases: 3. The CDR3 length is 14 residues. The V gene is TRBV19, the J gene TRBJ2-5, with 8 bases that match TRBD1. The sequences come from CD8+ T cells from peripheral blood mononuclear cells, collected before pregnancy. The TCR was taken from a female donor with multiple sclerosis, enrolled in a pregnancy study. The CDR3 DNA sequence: TGTGCCAGTAGTATAGGGACAGGGCTGGAGACCCAGTACTTC. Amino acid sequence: CASSIGTGLETQYF.